This T cell receptor (beta chain) was profiled in a study of T-cell memory formation after mild COVID-19. TCRdb ran MiXCR on the 5' RACE reads and lists one entry per CDR3 protein. The table includes more than 250,000 distinct CDR3 sequences, 16% detected once. This clonotype was counted only a few times. Trimming pared 7 bases from V and 6 bases from J, leaving 21 bases between. The CDR3 is 15 amino acids. Germline loops: CDR1 MNHNS, CDR2 SASEGT. Sequences were obtained from PBMCs or a T cell subset sorted from them (not recorded which). V is TRBV6-1 and J is TRBJ1-1, with D possibly being TRBD1 (5 bases). The clonotype comes from a man aged 18 to 30 who had mild COVID-19 (a few samples of this study predate the infection). Cell type and time point are not known. This CDR3 reads CASTEGRAVSPEAFF. The DNA for the CDR3 is TGTGCCAGCACTGAGGGCAGGGCAGTTTCACCTGAAGCTTTCTTT.